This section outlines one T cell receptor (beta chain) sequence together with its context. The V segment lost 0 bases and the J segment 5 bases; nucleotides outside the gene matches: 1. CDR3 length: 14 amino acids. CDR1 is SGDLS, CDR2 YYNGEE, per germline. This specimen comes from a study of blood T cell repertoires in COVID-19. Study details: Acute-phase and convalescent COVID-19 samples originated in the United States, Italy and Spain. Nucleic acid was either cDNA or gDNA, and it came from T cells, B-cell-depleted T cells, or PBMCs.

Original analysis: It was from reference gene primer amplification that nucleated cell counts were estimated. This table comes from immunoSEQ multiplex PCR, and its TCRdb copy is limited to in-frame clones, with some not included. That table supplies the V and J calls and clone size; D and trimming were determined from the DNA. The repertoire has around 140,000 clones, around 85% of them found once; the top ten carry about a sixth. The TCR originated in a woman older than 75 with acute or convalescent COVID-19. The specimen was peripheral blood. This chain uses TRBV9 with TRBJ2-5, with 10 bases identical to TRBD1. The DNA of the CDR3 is TGTGCCAGCAGCGTAGCGGGACAGGGGGAGACCCAGTACTTC. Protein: CASSVAGQGETQYF.